Sequencing of this T cell receptor beta chain was carried out in a study of beta chain features in type 1 diabetes. General study results and limits: For Type 1 diabetes patients, all four CD4+ subsets carried TCRB CDR3s that were moderately but significantly shorter.

Expressed TCRB transcripts were sequenced after all isolated RNA was converted to cDNA. Here immunoSEQ multiplex PCR was the method, and the copy in TCRdb shows in-frame clones only, minus some. The table lists about 360,000 clones, roughly 13% of them singletons. This clone has only a few counts. Antigen unknown. This TCR came from a woman in her late teens or twenties with type 1 diabetes. The sequenced sample consisted of naive CD4+ T cells from blood.

CDR3 amino acids: CASSIQGFTDTQYF. CDR3 DNA sequence: TGTGCCAGTAGTATCCAGGGCTTCACAGATACGCAGTATTTT. The chain couples TRBV19 to TRBJ2-3, with a possible D match to TRBD1 (5 bases). This CDR3 has 14 residues. Trimming pared 3 bases from V and 2 bases from J, leaving 9 bases between. CDR1 and CDR2 from the germline V gene are LNHDA and SQIVND (reference sequence).